The source of this T cell receptor (beta chain) is a study of cytomegalovirus exposure and HLA in healthy donors. The CDR3 runs 16 residues. Trimming removed 7 bases from V and 4 bases from J; junction bases left unmatched: 15. Germline CDR1 and CDR2: MDHEN and SYDVKM. PCR involved 60 Vbeta and 13 Jbeta primers. The method was immunoSEQ multiplex PCR; TCRdb's version includes in-frame clones alone and lacks a portion of them. Altogether about 210,000 clones are present, about 80% being singletons, with the ten largest covering 1.8%. The sequence was obtained from a male donor in good health and CMV-seronegative. The genes are TRBV28 and TRBJ1-1; TRBD1 aligns across 7 bases. The sequenced sample consisted of PBMCs. The chain's CDR3 is CASTYPYGQGVTEAFF. CDR3 DNA sequence: TGTGCCAGCACCTATCCTTATGGGCAGGGGGTCACTGAAGCTTTCTTT.